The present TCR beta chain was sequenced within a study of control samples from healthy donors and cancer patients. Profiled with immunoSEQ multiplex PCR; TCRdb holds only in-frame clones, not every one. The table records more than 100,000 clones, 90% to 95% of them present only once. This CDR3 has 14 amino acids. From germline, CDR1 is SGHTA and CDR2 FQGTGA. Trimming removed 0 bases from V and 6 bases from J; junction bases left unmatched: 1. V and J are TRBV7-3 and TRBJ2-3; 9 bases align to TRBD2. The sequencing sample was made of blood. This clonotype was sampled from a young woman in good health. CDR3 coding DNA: TGTGCCAGCAGCTTAACTAGCGGGGGTGATACGCAGTATTTT. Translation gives CASSLTSGGDTQYF.